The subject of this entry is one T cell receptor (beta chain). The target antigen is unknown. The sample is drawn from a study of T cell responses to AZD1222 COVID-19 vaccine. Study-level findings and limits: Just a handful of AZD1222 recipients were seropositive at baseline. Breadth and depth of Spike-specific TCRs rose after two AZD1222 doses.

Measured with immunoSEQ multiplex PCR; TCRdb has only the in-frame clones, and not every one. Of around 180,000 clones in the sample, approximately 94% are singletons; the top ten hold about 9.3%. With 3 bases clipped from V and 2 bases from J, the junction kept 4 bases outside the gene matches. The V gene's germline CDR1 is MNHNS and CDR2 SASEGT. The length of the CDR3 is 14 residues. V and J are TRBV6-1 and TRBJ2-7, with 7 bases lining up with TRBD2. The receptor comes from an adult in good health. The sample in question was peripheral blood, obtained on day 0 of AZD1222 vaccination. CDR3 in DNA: TGTGCCAGCAGTGACCAGGGAGGGCCCTACGAGCAGTACTTC. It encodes CASSDQGGPYEQYF.